This is a list of T cell receptor beta chains from one sample in a study of blood T cell repertoires in COVID-19. Only in-frame clones appear in the TCRdb table, and some are missing; sequencing was by immunoSEQ multiplex PCR. This sample has 100,000 to 150,000 clones; approximately 85% occur once, and the top ten carry about 7%. Sequences were obtained from peripheral blood. The receptors derive from an elderly man with active or convalescent COVID-19. Each CDR3 is given with its conserved first and last residue. The D gene is left open where the match is weak. Not every row has a clone size; where given, it reads once, few, many or a size class.

TRBD1,TRBJ1-3,TRBV29-1,.,CSFRQGSSGNTIYF,TGCAGCTTCAGACAGGGATCGTCTGGAAACACCATATATTTT
.,TRBJ1-1,TRBV2,.,CASSVKGDTEAFF,TGTGCCAGCAGTGTAAAGGGGGATACTGAAGCTTTCTTT
TRBD2,TRBJ2-3,TRBV6-5,once,CASKGSGGADTQYF,TGTGCCAGCAAAGGTAGCGGGGGAGCAGATACGCAGTATTTT
.,TRBJ2-3,TRBV5-1,.,CASSLDGVASTDTQYF,TGCGCCAGCAGCTTGGACGGGGTCGCGAGCACAGATACGCAGTATTTT
TRBD1,TRBJ1-6,TRBV3-1/TRBV3-2,.,CASSQEGTGRTLGNSPLHF,TGTGCCAGCAGCCAAGAGGGGACAGGGAGGACGTTGGGTAATTCACCCCTCCACTTT
.,TRBJ1-1,TRBV4-2,.,CASSQDYRQNTEAFF,TGTGCCAGCAGCCAAGATTATAGACAGAACACTGAAGCTTTCTTT
TRBD2,TRBJ2-1,TRBV24-1,.,CATSDTGTSGSNEQFF,TGTGCCACCAGTGATACCGGGACTAGCGGGAGCAATGAGCAGTTCTTC
.,TRBJ2-6,TRBV7-2,.,CASSLGGQRLTGANVLTF,TGTGCCAGCAGCTTAGGAGGTCAACGGCTCACTGGGGCCAACGTCCTGACTTTC
.,TRBJ2-7,TRBV14,.,CASSQDRGGSYEQYF,TGTGCCAGCAGCCAAGATCGTGGAGGATCCTACGAGCAGTACTTC
.,TRBJ1-3,TRBV12-3/TRBV12-4,.,CASNWSGNTIYF,TGTGCCAGCAACTGGTCTGGAAACACCATATATTTT
.,TRBJ1-5,TRBV19,.,CASKVDSGVGGNQPQHF,TGTGCCAGTAAGGTCGACTCGGGGGTTGGTGGCAATCAGCCCCAGCATTTT
TRBD2,TRBJ2-7,TRBV7-2,.,CASSSSGGPYEQYF,TGTGCCAGCAGCTCAAGCGGGGGTCCCTACGAGCAGTACTTC
.,TRBJ2-7,TRBV28,.,CASSILQTPEQYF,TGTGCCAGCAGTATCCTTCAGACACCCGAGCAGTACTTC
TRBD2,TRBJ2-3,TRBV9,.,CASSVVERETDTQYF,TGTGCCAGCAGCGTAGTAGAGCGGGAGACAGATACGCAGTATTTT
TRBD2,TRBJ2-2,TRBV6-2/TRBV6-3,once,CASSRTSGSPGELFF,TGTGCCAGCAGCCGGACTAGCGGGAGTCCCGGGGAGCTGTTTTTT
.,TRBJ1-2,TRBV7-2,.,CASSLVNRDYGYTF,TGTGCCAGCAGCTTAGTTAACAGGGACTATGGCTACACCTTC
.,TRBJ1-6,TRBV7-7,.,CASSLDARGNSPLHF,TGTGCCAGCAGCTTAGATGCCAGGGGAAATTCACCCCTCCACTTT
.,TRBJ1-2,TRBV6-4,.,CASSASGGLEGYTF,TGTGCCAGCAGCGCCTCGGGGGGCCTGGAGGGCTACACCTTC
.,TRBJ2-7,TRBV7-2,.,CASSLEISVYEQYF,TGTGCCAGCAGCTTAGAGATTAGCGTCTACGAGCAGTACTTC
TRBD2,TRBJ2-7,TRBV4-2,few,CASSRGLAGGLTEQYF,TGTGCCAGCAGCCGCGGACTAGCGGGAGGGCTTACGGAGCAGTACTTC
TRBD1,TRBJ1-2,TRBV19,.,CASRGTALGNYGYTF,TGTGCCAGTAGGGGGACAGCCTTAGGCAACTATGGCTACACCTTC
.,TRBJ2-1,TRBV5-8,.,CASKTGGGYNEQFF,TGTGCCAGCAAAACGGGGGGCGGGTACAATGAGCAGTTCTTC
TRBD1,TRBJ1-5,TRBV5-6,few,CASSDGQGDQPQHF,TGTGCCAGCAGCGACGGACAGGGGGACCAGCCCCAGCATTTT
TRBD1,TRBJ1-4,TRBV5-1,once,CASSWGTGGWNEKLFF,TGCGCCAGCAGCTGGGGGACAGGGGGCTGGAATGAAAAACTGTTTTTT
.,TRBJ2-4,TRBV6-4,.,CASSERLVSDIQYF,TGTGCCAGCAGCGAAAGACTAGTGAGCGACATTCAGTACTTC
TRBD1,TRBJ2-3,TRBV6-6,.,CASNDRGQGTDTQYF,TGTGCCAGCAATGACAGGGGTCAAGGGACAGATACGCAGTATTTT
TRBD2,TRBJ2-1,TRBV4-1,.,CASSQVGRLAGNYNEQFF,TGCGCCAGCAGCCAAGTGGGTAGACTAGCGGGAAATTACAATGAGCAGTTCTTC
.,TRBJ2-7,TRBV5-1,.,CASSVSSVGEQYF,TGCGCCAGCAGCGTCTCTAGCGTTGGCGAGCAGTACTTC
.,TRBJ2-2,TRBV5-4,.,CASSSTDTGELFF,TGTGCCAGCAGCTCTACCGACACCGGGGAGCTGTTTTTT
TRBD2,TRBJ2-7,TRBV24-1,.,CATSDPGTSGRYEQYF,TGTGCCACCAGTGACCCTGGGACTAGCGGGAGGTACGAGCAGTACTTC
.,TRBJ1-2,TRBV6-5,.,CATYSTVFYGYTF,TGTGCCACCTATTCAACGGTGTTCTATGGCTACACCTTC